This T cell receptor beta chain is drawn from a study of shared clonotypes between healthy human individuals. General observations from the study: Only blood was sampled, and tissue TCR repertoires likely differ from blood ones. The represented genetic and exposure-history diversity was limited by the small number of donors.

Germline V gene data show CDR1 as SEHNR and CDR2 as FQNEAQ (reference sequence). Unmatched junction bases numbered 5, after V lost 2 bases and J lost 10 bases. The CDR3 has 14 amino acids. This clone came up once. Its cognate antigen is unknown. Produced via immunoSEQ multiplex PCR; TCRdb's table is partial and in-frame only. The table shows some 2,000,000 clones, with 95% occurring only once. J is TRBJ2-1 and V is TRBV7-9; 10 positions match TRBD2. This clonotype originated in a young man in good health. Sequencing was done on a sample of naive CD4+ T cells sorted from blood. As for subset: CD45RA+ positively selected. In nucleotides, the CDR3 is TGTGCCAGCAGCTTAAGTCTAGCGGGAGACGAGCAGTTCTTC. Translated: CASSLSLAGDEQFF.